Listed here are 28 T cell receptor beta chains from one sample, sequenced in a study of control samples from healthy donors and cancer patients. Produced via immunoSEQ multiplex PCR; TCRdb's table is partial and in-frame only. The repertoire has 150,000 to 180,000 clones, approximately 94% of them found once; the top ten carry around 6.1%. Sequenced material: blood. The source is a man aged 35-49 years in good health.

The genes are TRBV5-8 and TRBJ2-1; 8 nucleotides align to TRBD2. Germline-derived CDR1 and CDR2 are SGHTS and YDEGEE. J was trimmed by 4 bases and V by 5 bases; bases with no gene match: 8. The CDR3 covers 15 residues. The CDR3 bases are TGTGCCAGCAGTAAGAACGGGGGGGGTTACAATGAGCAGTTCTTC. It specifies CASSKNGGGYNEQFF.

This sequence joins TRBV10-1 and TRBJ1-5; weak D call: TRBD1 (6 bases). CDR1 and CDR2 from the germline V gene are WNHNN and SYGVQD (reference sequence). V was cut by 5 bases and J by 4 bases, with 12 bases left in between. This CDR3 has 14 residues. The CDR3 DNA is TGCGCCAGCAGTCAGGGGATTAGAAATCAGCCCCAGCATTTT. This sequence encodes CASSQGIRNQPQHF.

The chain couples TRBV30 to TRBJ1-1; D not resolved. V lost 5 bases to trimming and J lost 1 base, with 8 bases between them. The V gene's germline CDR1 is GTSNPN and CDR2 SVGIG (reference sequence). CDR3 length: 12 residues. CDR3 loop: CAWGRGNTEAFF. CDR3 sequence (DNA): TGTGCCTGGGGGAGAGGGAACACTGAAGCTTTCTTT.

The chain carries TRBV4-1 and TRBJ2-7; the D is unclear. V was trimmed by 5 bases and J by 1 base, leaving 12 bases between them. The germline V gene encodes CDR1 MGHRA and CDR2 YSYEKL. The CDR3 totals 14 residues. CDR3 in DNA: TGCGCCAGCAGCGACGGGCGCAGATCCTACGAGCAGTACTTC. It specifies CASSDGRRSYEQYF.

V usage is TRBV6-2 or TRBV6-3 and J usage is TRBJ2-5; 10 positions agree with TRBD2. V trimming: 5 bases; J trimming: 7 bases; junction bases outside the gene matches: 7. The V gene's germline CDR1 is MNHEY and CDR2 SVGEGT. The CDR3 contains 14 residues. CDR3 nucleotide sequence: TGTGCCAGCAGTACTACTAGCGGGGAGAGGACCCAGTACTTC. Translating it yields CASSTTSGERTQYF.

The chain couples TRBV21-1 to TRBJ1-1; the table's D call, TRBD1, has no DNA check behind it. TRBV21-1 is a listed pseudogene. This CDR3 has 16 residues. CDR3: CASSKNVNRGGTEAFF. The CDR3 DNA is TGTGCCAGCAGCAAAAATGTGAACAGGGGAGGTACTGAAGCTTTCTTT.

The chain carries TRBV5-1 and TRBJ1-1, with D possibly being TRBD1 (5 bases). The CDR3 runs 18 residues. Trimming removed 5 bases at V and 0 bases at J, with 23 bases between. CDR1 SGHRS and CDR2 YFSETQ come from the germline V gene. Here the CDR3 reads CASRSFEKGTLMNTEAFF. The CDR3 DNA reads as TGCGCCAGCAGAAGCTTTGAGAAGGGGACGTTAATGAACACTGAAGCTTTCTTT.

The chain employs TRBV9 and TRBJ1-1; D not resolved. V lost 0 bases and J 2 bases, leaving 8 bases between the germline ends. In germline, CDR1 is SGDLS, CDR2 YYNGEE. The CDR3 is 14 amino acids. CDR3 loop: CASSVDESNTEAFF. The CDR3 bases are TGTGCCAGCAGCGTAGATGAGAGTAACACTGAAGCTTTCTTT.

The chain recombines TRBV19 with TRBJ1-5, with a weak D call TRBD1 (5 bases). V lost 5 bases, J lost 3 bases, and 11 bases lay in between. Germline V gives CDR1 LNHDA, CDR2 SQIVND (reference sequence). The CDR3 is made up of 14 amino acids. The CDR3 region is CASSWQGSNQPQHF. The CDR3 nucleotides read TGTGCCAGTAGTTGGCAGGGCTCCAATCAGCCCCAGCATTTT.

The rearrangement uses TRBV6-5 and TRBJ1-1, with D possibly being TRBD1 (5 bases). V was cut by 2 bases and J by 5 bases, with 9 bases left in between. CDR1 MNHEY and CDR2 SVGAGI come from the germline V gene. There are 13 residues in the CDR3. The CDR3: CASSYDGATEAFF. CDR3 nucleotides: TGTGCCAGCAGTTACGACGGGGCAACTGAAGCTTTCTTT.

In its sample, this clone was seen once. The chain carries TRBV11-2 and TRBJ1-1; D gene uncertain. V gave up 6 bases and J gave up 0 bases, with 11 bases separating them. CDR1 and CDR2 (germline): SGHAT, FQNNGV. The CDR3 loop spans 14 amino acids. CDR3 bases: TGTGCCAGCAGTTTCAGTGTCATGAACACTGAAGCTTTCTTT. Translated, it gives CASSFSVMNTEAFF.

The CDR3 DNA reads TGTGCCAGCAGCACAGGGTCCAATGAGCAGTTCTTC. Translating it yields CASSTGSNEQFF. This chain links TRBV12-3 or TRBV12-4 with TRBJ2-1, with D possibly TRBD1 on 6 matching bases. There are 12 residues in the CDR3. The germline V and J ends were trimmed by 6 bases and 6 bases, with 9 bases remaining between them.

The DNA of the CDR3 is TGCGCCAGCAGCCAAGGGCCGGTGAACACTGAAGCTTTCTTT. It specifies CASSQGPVNTEAFF. This chain joins TRBV4-1 and TRBJ1-1; D unclear. V dropped 1 base and J dropped 0 bases, with 6 bases sitting between them. The CDR3 is 14 amino acids. Germline V gene lookup returns CDR1 MGHRA and CDR2 YSYEKL.

This clone was found once. This rearrangement joins TRBV5-8 to TRBJ1-3, with D possibly TRBD1 on 6 matching bases. Germline V gene data show CDR1 as SGHTS and CDR2 as YDEGEE. The CDR3 is 13 residues long. Trimming cost V 4 bases and J 1 base, with 6 bases left between them. The CDR3 protein is CASSRGSGNTIYF. The CDR3, as DNA: TGTGCCAGCAGCAGGGGGTCTGGAAACACCATATATTTT.

The genes are TRBV7-9 and TRBJ1-1, with unresolved D. This CDR3 is 12 amino acids long. V lost 3 bases and J 7 bases, leaving 9 bases between the germline ends. In germline, CDR1 is SEHNR, CDR2 FQNEAQ (reference sequence). The CDR3 sequence is CASSFGPVEAFF. CDR3 sequence (DNA): TGTGCCAGCAGCTTTGGCCCAGTTGAAGCTTTCTTT.

This chain connects TRBV11-2 to TRBJ1-1; D is undetermined. The CDR3 spans 14 residues. Germline CDR1 reads SGHAT; CDR2 reads FQNNGV. Trimming removed 3 bases from V and 0 bases from J, with 8 bases in between. CDR3 protein: CASSFGVLNTEAFF. CDR3 coding DNA: TGTGCCAGCAGCTTTGGGGTCCTGAACACTGAAGCTTTCTTT.

The CDR3 here is CASNGPARDEQYF. Written as DNA, the CDR3 is TGTGCCAGCAATGGCCCCGCGAGGGATGAGCAGTACTTC. The chain couples TRBV2 to TRBJ2-7, with a tentative D call TRBD2 (5 bases). Germline V CDR1 and CDR2: SNHLY, FYNNEI. The CDR3 covers 13 residues. The V end lost 7 bases, the J end lost 7 bases, and 17 bases lay between the germline ends. Together with reference TRBV2 and TRBJ2-7, the CDR3 gives the full variable domain: EPEVTQTPSHQVTQMGQEVILRCVPISNHLYFYWYRQILGQKVEFLVSFYNNEISEKSEIFDDQFSVERPDGSNFTLKIRSTKLEDSAMYFCASNGPARDEQYFGPGTRLTVT.

The chain is built from TRBV7-2 and TRBJ1-5, with D unclear. V was shortened by 3 bases and J by 7 bases, with 10 bases between the two germline ends. Per germline, CDR1 SGHTA and CDR2 FQGNSA. The CDR3 length is 13 residues. The CDR3 nucleotides are TGTGCCAGCAGCTTGGGTAGGGCCCAGCCCCAGCATTTT. Protein: CASSLGRAQPQHF.

The J gene is TRBJ2-2, the V gene TRBV19, with D hard to call. The CDR3 sequence is 14 residues long. V was shortened by 4 bases and J by 3 bases, with 9 bases between the two germline ends. Germline lookup yields CDR1 LNHDA and CDR2 SQIVND (reference sequence). The CDR3 sequence: CASSSAEYTGELFF. CDR3 DNA: TGTGCCAGTAGTAGCGCCGAATACACCGGGGAGCTGTTTTTT. The whole variable domain, remainder taken from reference TRBV19 and TRBJ2-2, is DGGITQSPKYLFRKEGQNVTLSCEQNLNHDAMYWYRQDPGQGLRLIYYSQIVNDFQKGDIAEGYSVSREKKESFPLTVTSAQKNPTAFYLCASSSAEYTGELFFGEGSRLTVL.

The J gene is TRBJ1-1, the V gene TRBV28; 7 positions agree with TRBD1. Trimming took 6 bases from V and 6 from J; bases not matched to a gene: 7. The CDR3 runs 13 residues. Germline V gene lookup returns CDR1 MDHEN and CDR2 SYDVKM. CDR3 sequence: CASRSDRASEAFF. CDR3 DNA: TGTGCCAGCAGGTCCGACAGGGCATCTGAAGCTTTCTTT. Full variable domain (rest looked up from reference TRBV28 and TRBJ1-1): DVKVTQSSRYLVKRTGEKVFLECVQDMDHENMFWYRQDPGLGLRLIYFSYDVKMKEKGDIPEGYSVSREKKERFSLILESASTNQTSMYLCASRSDRASEAFFGQGTRLTVV.

Only one count was recorded for this clone. The CDR3 DNA reads TGTGCCACCAGCAGATACCAAGAGACCCAGTACTTC. Amino acid sequence: CATSRYQETQYF. V gene TRBV15 combines with J gene TRBJ2-5; D ambiguous. Germline V gene sequence: CDR1 LNHNV, CDR2 YYDKDF (reference sequence). V was clipped by 2 bases and J by 0 bases, with 1 base between them. This CDR3 has 12 residues. Full variable domain (remainder filled in from reference TRBV15 and TRBJ2-5): DAMVIQNPRYQVTQFGKPVTLSCSQTLNHNVMYWYQQKSSQAPKLLFHYYDKDFNNEADTPDNFQSRRPNTSFCFLDIRSPGLGDTAMYLCATSRYQETQYFGPGTRLLVL.

The rearrangement uses TRBV27 and TRBJ1-5; D unclear. This CDR3 spans 16 amino acids. CDR1 is MNHEY and CDR2 is SMNVEV in the germline V gene (reference sequence). V gave up 4 bases and J gave up 0 bases, with 13 bases separating them. CDR3 sequence reads: CASSWPEPNSNQPQHF. In DNA form, the CDR3 reads TGTGCCAGCAGTTGGCCTGAGCCCAATAGCAATCAGCCCCAGCATTTT.

This sequence joins TRBV2 and TRBJ1-2; TRBD1 agrees at 11 bases. CDR3 length: 15 amino acids. After removal of 7 bases from V and 6 bases from J, the junction contained 10 bases not matched to a gene. Germline V gene sequence: CDR1 SNHLY, CDR2 FYNNEI. The CDR3 protein is CASTGGTGGSDGYTF. CDR3 nucleotide sequence: TGTGCCAGCACCGGGGGGACAGGGGGTAGCGATGGCTACACCTTC.

The V and J genes are TRBV2 and TRBJ1-5; a weak D match, TRBD1 (6 bases). The germline V gene has CDR1 SNHLY and CDR2 FYNNEI. Trimming left V 1 base short and J 5 bases short, with 9 bases between. The CDR3 sequence is 14 residues long. In DNA form, the CDR3 reads TGTGCCAGCAGTGAAGTAACAGGGTATCAGCCCCAGCATTTT. Its protein product is CASSEVTGYQPQHF.

The chain joins TRBV5-1 to TRBJ1-2, with D possibly being TRBD1 (5 bases). Germline loops: CDR1 SGHRS, CDR2 YFSETQ. This CDR3 spans 14 amino acids. V lost 1 base to trimming and J lost 3 bases, with 10 bases between them. This CDR3 reads CASSLRGGDYGYTF. In DNA form, the CDR3 reads TGCGCCAGCAGCTTGCGGGGCGGCGACTATGGCTACACCTTC.

The CDR3 coding sequence is TGTGCCAGCAGCGTAGGCGGGGAGCAGGAGACCCAGTACTTC. Encoded protein: CASSVGGEQETQYF. This chain uses TRBV9 with TRBJ2-5, with D possibly TRBD2 on 6 matching bases. In germline, CDR1 is SGDLS, CDR2 YYNGEE. The V end was cut by 0 bases, the J end by 5 bases, with 11 bases between. CDR3 length: 14 amino acids. The full variable domain, its missing parts supplied by reference TRBV9 and TRBJ2-5, is DSGVTQTPKHLITATGQRVTLRCSPRSGDLSVYWYQQSLDQGLQFLIQYYNGEERAKGNILERFSAQQFPDLHSELNLSSLELGDSALYFCASSVGGEQETQYFGPGTRLLVL.

This clone was observed once. The J gene is TRBJ1-6, the V gene TRBV6-5; TRBD1 matches at 9 bases. The V gene end was trimmed by 8 bases and the J gene end by 8 bases; junction bases not matched to a gene: 7. The CDR3 has 14 amino acids. Per the germline V gene, CDR1 is MNHEY and CDR2 is SVGAGI. CDR3 protein: CASCAGQGYSPLHF. DNA for the CDR3: TGTGCCAGCTGCGCGGGACAGGGTTATTCACCCCTCCACTTT.

This chain uses TRBV28 with TRBJ1-1; D remains ambiguous. Germline lookup yields CDR1 MDHEN and CDR2 SYDVKM. CDR3 length: 15 residues. Trimming left V 6 bases short and J 4 bases short, with 18 bases between. CDR3 in amino acids: CASSKTESLGTEAFF. The CDR3 nucleotides read TGTGCCAGCAGCAAAACGGAATCCCTGGGCACTGAAGCTTTCTTT.